Described below is a single T cell receptor beta chain sequence and its context. These data originate in a study of shared T cell receptors in the human thymus. Profiling relied on immunoSEQ multiplex PCR, and the TCRdb table lists in-frame clones only, not all of them. The table includes 500,000 to 550,000 clones, roughly 74% detected once. Trimming took 0 bases from V and 5 from J, leaving 14 bases between them. The CDR3 extends over 16 amino acids. Germline CDR1 and CDR2: SGDLS and YYNGEE. This sample was shared with a second study, whose subject was human thymus T cells. In that study: Blood and thymic repertoires both appeared biased in V and J gene usage. Related research examined unrelated individuals and reported that their thymic repertoires overlapped highly.

This receptor was taken from a boy less than two years old with a congenital heart defect. The specimen was thymocytes. The V and J genes are TRBV9 and TRBJ1-4; weak D call: TRBD1 (5 bases). CDR3 sequence reads: CASSVALGLQNEKLFF. The CDR3 region has the DNA TGTGCCAGCAGCGTAGCTCTGGGGCTGCAAAATGAAAAACTGTTTTTT.